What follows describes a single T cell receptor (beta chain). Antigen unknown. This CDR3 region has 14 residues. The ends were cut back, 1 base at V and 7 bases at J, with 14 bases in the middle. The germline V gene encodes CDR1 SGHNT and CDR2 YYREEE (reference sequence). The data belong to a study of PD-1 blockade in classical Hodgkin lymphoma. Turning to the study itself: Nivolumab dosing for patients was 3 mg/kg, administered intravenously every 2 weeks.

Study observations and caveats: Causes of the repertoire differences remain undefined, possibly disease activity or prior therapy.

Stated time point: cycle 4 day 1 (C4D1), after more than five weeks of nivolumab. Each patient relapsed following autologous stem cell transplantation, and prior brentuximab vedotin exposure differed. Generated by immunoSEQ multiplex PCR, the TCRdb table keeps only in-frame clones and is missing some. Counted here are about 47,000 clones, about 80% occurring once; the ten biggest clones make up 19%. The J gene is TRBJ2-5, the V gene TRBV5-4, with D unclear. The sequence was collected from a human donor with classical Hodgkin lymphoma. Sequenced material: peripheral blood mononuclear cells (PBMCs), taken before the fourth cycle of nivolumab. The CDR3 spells CASSLPATKMTQYF. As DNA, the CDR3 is TGTGCCAGCAGCTTGCCTGCCACGAAAATGACCCAGTACTTC.